These 11 T cell receptor beta chains share one sample of origin, sequenced in a study of T cells in Graves' hyperthyroidism and ophthalmopathy. Amplified TCR beta CDR3 regions derived from RNA transcripts. HTBI primers were employed in a first-round RT-PCR of the TCR CDR3. TCRdb reprocessed the multiplex PCR reads with MiXCR, giving one entry per CDR3 protein. Among 45,000 to 60,000 distinct CDR3 sequences listed, around 48% were seen once. Input material: blood. The receptors shown here come from a woman in her 30s with Graves' ophthalmopathy.

CDR3 loop: CASSQDLEAGLTRTNTGELFF. In nucleotides, the CDR3 is TGTGCCAGCAGCCAAGATCTTGAGGCGGGACTAACGAGAACGAACACCGGGGAGCTGTTTTTT. V is TRBV3-1 and J is TRBJ2-2; TRBD2 aligns across 7 bases. With 0 bases clipped from V and 0 bases from J, the junction kept 16 bases outside the gene matches. CDR3 size: 21 residues. Germline-derived CDR1 and CDR2 are LGHDT and YNNKEL (reference sequence).

This clonotype was picked up many times. The chain has TRBV7-2 and TRBJ2-1; possibly TRBD2 for D (6 bases). Germline V gene data show CDR1 as SGHTA and CDR2 as FQGNSA. V gave up 7 bases and J gave up 4 bases, with 14 bases separating them. This CDR3 region has 14 residues. As DNA, the CDR3 is TGTGCCAGCATGTGGAGGGCGCAATACAATGAGCAGTTCTTC. Translating it yields CASMWRAQYNEQFF.

This clonotype was recorded only once. A junction boundary mismatches the germline segment, possibly from a read error. The rearrangement joins TRBV7-7 to TRBJ2-2; tentative D call: TRBD1 (6 bases). Germline V CDR1 and CDR2: SSHAT, FNYEAQ (reference sequence). The CDR3 spans 14 residues. CDR3 coding DNA: TGTGCTAGCAGCAGGGGTACACTTCGCCGGGAGCTGTTTTTT. This encodes CASSRGTLRRELFF.

V gene TRBV19 combines with J gene TRBJ2-5; TRBD1 aligns across 7 bases. Looked up from germline, CDR1 is LNHDA and CDR2 is SQIVND (reference sequence). The CDR3 consists of 15 residues. Unmatched junction bases numbered 17, after V lost 7 bases and J lost 9 bases. This chain's CDR3 is CASTPGGQKEQPQYF. CDR3 in DNA: TGTGCCAGTACCCCTGGGGGACAGAAGGAACAGCCCCAGTACTTC.

Comment on this clonotype: Possible read error: a much larger clone is one base away. The chain recombines TRBV27 with TRBJ2-7; 9 bases agree with TRBD1. This CDR3 is 15 amino acids long. Germline V gene sequence: CDR1 MNHEY, CDR2 SMNVEV (reference sequence). The ends lost 11 bases at V and 5 bases at J; junction bases unmatched: 16. Here the CDR3 DNA reads TGTGCCGGCCGCCGACCCGGGACAGGGTCCAACGAGCAGTACTTC. Translating it yields CAGRRPGTGSNEQYF.

This clonotype has only a few counts. Since a much larger clone is just one base distant, this may be a read error. A read error is likely, as this CDR3 ends without the conserved phenylalanine or tryptophan. CDR3 protein: CASSSPYRDGANVLTC. In DNA, the CDR3 is TGTGCCAGCAGTTCGCCATACAGGGACGGGGCCAACGTCCTGACTTGC. J is TRBJ2-6 and V is TRBV28, with D possibly TRBD1 on 6 matching bases. Per germline, CDR1 MDHEN and CDR2 SYDVKM. The V end was cut by 4 bases, the J end by 4 bases, with 14 bases between. The CDR3 extends over 16 amino acids.

As for this clonotype: The CDR3 does not end in the conserved phenylalanine or tryptophan, so this is likely a read error. The limits of the CDR3 on the DNA are not certain, so only TCRdb's listed CDR3 is given. This sequence joins TRBV7-3 and TRBJ1-1. Ends included, the CDR3 has 12 residues. Germline CDR1 and CDR2: SGHTA and FQGTGA. The CDR3 here is CASSRRRAEAIS.

This clonotype appeared a few times. V and J are TRBV12-3 or TRBV12-4 and TRBJ2-7; D may be TRBD2 (5 bases). This CDR3 region has 15 residues. Deletions cut 5 bases from V and 2 bases from J, with 16 bases between. The chain's CDR3 is CASSPRRSLAYEQYF. In nucleotides, the CDR3 is TGTGCCAGCAGTCCAAGGAGGTCCCTCGCCTACGAGCAGTACTTC.

This clonotype was seen a few times. CDR3 amino acids: CASSLSWGTGSAGNTEAFF. The CDR3 nucleotides read TGTGCCAGCAGTTTATCCTGGGGGACAGGGAGCGCCGGAAACACTGAAGCTTTCTTT. The chain is built from TRBV28 and TRBJ1-1; TRBD1 agrees at 9 bases. Per germline, CDR1 MDHEN and CDR2 SYDVKM. This CDR3 contains 19 residues. V shed 1 base, J shed 2 bases, and the junction held 14 bases outside the gene matches.

In the case of this clonotype: As the CDR3 is not closed by the conserved phenylalanine or tryptophan, this likely results from a read error. It is unclear where the CDR3 begins or ends on the DNA, so no DNA is shown, and the CDR3 is as TCRdb lists it. CDR3 in amino acids: CASALGSTQYL. The V call is TRBV9, the J call TRBJ2-3. The CDR3 is 11 amino acids long, termini counted. Germline CDR1 is SGDLS and CDR2 is YYNGEE.

This clonotype showed up just once. The rearrangement uses TRBV19 and TRBJ2-7; TRBD1 is a possible D gene (5 bases). Trimming stripped 9 bases from V and 0 bases from J, with 12 bases between. There are 13 residues in the CDR3. Per germline, CDR1 LNHDA and CDR2 SQIVND (reference sequence). The CDR3 sequence: CASRQPSSYEQYF. In DNA, the CDR3 is TGTGCCAGCAGACAGCCCAGCTCCTACGAGCAGTACTTC. The variable domain in full, with the rest retrieved from reference TRBV19 and TRBJ2-7, is DGGITQSPKYLFRKEGQNVTLSCEQNLNHDAMYWYRQDPGQGLRLIYYSQIVNDFQKGDIAEGYSVSREKKESFPLTVTSAQKNPTAFYLCASRQPSSYEQYFGPGTRLTVT.